This TCR beta chain was captured by sequencing in a study of blood T cell repertoires in COVID-19. Study-level background: The origin of the acute and convalescent COVID-19 samples was the United States, Italy and Spain. Sources were T cells, B-cell-depleted T cells, or PBMCs; the material itself was cDNA or gDNA.

As originally analysed: Nucleated cell counts were estimated from reference gene primer amplification. The data were produced by immunoSEQ multiplex PCR, yet TCRdb's version contains in-frame clones alone and is incomplete. V and J calls and clone size are copied from that table; D and trimming were computed from the DNA. The data contain 130,000 to 150,000 clones, about four fifths of them singletons. From germline, CDR1 is MNHNY and CDR2 SVGAGI (reference sequence). The CDR3 totals 16 residues. Trimming left V 4 bases short and J 0 bases short, with 15 bases between. The source material was peripheral blood. V and J are TRBV6-6 and TRBJ1-2; possibly TRBD1 for D (6 bases). The TCR comes from a human donor in a cohort sampled during active COVID-19. CDR3 sequence: CASSSSHRDTNYGYTF. The CDR3 DNA sequence: TGTGCCAGCAGTTCCTCCCACAGGGACACTAACTATGGCTACACCTTC.